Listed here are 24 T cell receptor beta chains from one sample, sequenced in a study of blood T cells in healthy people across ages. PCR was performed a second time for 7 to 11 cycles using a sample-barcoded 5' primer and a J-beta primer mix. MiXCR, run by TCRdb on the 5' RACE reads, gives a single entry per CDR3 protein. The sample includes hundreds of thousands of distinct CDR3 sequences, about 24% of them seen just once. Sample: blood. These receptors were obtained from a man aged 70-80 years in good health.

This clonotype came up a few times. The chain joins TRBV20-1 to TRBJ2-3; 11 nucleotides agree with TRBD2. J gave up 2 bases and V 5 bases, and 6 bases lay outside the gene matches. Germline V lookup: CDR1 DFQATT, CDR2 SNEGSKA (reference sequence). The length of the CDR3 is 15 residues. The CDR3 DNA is TGCAGTGCTCGACCTAGCGGGGGGACCACAGATACGCAGTATTTT. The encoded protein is CSARPSGGTTDTQYF.

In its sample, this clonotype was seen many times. The CDR3, as DNA: TGCGCCAGCAGCTTGGTACTAGCGGGGGAGTCAGATACGCAGTATTTT. This codes for CASSLVLAGESDTQYF. The rearrangement uses TRBV5-1 and TRBJ2-3; 11 bases agree with TRBD2. CDR3 length equals 16 residues. V shed 0 bases and J 4 bases; nucleotides not matched to a gene: 4. Germline CDR1 SGHRS, CDR2 YFSETQ. The complete variable domain, with remaining parts taken from reference TRBV5-1 and TRBJ2-3, reads KAGVTQTPRYLIKTRGQQVTLSCSPISGHRSVSWYQQTPGQGLQFLFEYFSETQRNKGNFPGRFSGRQFSNSRSEMNVSTLELGDSALYLCASSLVLAGESDTQYFGPGTRLTVL.

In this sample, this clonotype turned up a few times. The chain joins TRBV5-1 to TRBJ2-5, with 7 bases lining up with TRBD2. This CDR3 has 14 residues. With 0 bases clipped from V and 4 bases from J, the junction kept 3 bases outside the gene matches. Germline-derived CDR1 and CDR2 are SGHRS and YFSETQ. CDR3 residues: CASSLAQRGETQYF. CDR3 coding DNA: TGCGCCAGCAGCTTGGCCCAGCGGGGAGAGACCCAGTACTTC.

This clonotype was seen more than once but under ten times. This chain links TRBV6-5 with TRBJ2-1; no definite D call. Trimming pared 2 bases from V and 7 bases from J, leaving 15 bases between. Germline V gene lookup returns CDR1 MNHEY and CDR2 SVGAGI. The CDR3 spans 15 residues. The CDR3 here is CASSYDANRKNEQFF. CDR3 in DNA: TGTGCCAGCAGTTACGACGCTAATCGGAAGAATGAGCAGTTCTTC.

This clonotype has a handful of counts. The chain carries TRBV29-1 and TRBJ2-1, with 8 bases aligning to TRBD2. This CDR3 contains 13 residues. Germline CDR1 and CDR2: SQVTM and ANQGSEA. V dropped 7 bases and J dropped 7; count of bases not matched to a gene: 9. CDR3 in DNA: TGCAGCGCTAGACTAGCGCCGTCTAATGAGCAGTTCTTC. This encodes CSARLAPSNEQFF.

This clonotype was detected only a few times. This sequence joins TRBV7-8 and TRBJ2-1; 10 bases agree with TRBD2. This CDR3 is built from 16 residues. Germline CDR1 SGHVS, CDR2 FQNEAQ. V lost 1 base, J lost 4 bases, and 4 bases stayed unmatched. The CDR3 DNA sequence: TGTGCCAGCAGCTTAGTTAGCGGGGGGCTGTACAATGAGCAGTTCTTC. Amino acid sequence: CASSLVSGGLYNEQFF.

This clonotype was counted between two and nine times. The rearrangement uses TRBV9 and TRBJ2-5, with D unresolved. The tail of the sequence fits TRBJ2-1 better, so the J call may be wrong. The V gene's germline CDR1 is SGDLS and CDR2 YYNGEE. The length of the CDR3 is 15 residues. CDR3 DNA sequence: TGTGCCAGCAGCGTAGAAACAGAGTGGGTCAATGAGCAGTTCTTC. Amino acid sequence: CASSVETEWVNEQFF.

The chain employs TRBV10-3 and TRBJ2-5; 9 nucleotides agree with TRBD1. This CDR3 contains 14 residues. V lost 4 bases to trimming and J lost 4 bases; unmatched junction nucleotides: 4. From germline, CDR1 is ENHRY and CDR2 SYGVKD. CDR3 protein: CAISVTGGRETQYF. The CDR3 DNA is TGTGCCATCAGTGTAACAGGGGGCAGAGAGACCCAGTACTTC.

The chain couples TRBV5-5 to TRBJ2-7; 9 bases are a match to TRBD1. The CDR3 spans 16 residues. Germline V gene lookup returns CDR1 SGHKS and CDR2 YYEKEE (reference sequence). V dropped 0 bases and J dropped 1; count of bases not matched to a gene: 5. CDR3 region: CASSLGPGQGSYEQYF. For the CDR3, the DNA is TGTGCCAGCAGCTTGGGTCCGGGACAGGGATCCTACGAGCAGTACTTC.

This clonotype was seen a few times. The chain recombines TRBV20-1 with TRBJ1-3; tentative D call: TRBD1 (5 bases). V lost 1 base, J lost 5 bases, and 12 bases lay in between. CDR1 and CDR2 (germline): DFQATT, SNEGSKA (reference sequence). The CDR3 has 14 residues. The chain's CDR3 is CSARGSRERNTIYF. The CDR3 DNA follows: TGCAGTGCTAGAGGGAGCAGGGAGAGAAACACCATATATTTT.

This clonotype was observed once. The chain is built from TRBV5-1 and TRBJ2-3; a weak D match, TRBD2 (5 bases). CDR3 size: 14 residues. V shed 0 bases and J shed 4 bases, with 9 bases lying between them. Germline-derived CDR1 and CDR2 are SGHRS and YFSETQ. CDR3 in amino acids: CASSLGSSSDTQYF. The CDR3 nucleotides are TGCGCCAGCAGCTTGGGGTCTAGCTCAGATACGCAGTATTTT.

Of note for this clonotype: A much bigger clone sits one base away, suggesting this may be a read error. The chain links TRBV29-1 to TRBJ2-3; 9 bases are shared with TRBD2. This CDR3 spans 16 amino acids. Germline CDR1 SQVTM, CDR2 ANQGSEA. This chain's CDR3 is CSVGGNSGSRTDTRYF. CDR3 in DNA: TGCAGCGTTGGGGGTAATAGCGGGAGTAGGACAGATACGCGGTATTTT.

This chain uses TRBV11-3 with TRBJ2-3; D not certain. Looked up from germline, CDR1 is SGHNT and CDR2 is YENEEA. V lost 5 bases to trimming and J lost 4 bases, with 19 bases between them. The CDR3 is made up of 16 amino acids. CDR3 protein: CASSPGSPTPADTQYF. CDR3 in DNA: TGTGCCAGCAGCCCAGGCAGTCCTACCCCCGCAGATACGCAGTATTTT.

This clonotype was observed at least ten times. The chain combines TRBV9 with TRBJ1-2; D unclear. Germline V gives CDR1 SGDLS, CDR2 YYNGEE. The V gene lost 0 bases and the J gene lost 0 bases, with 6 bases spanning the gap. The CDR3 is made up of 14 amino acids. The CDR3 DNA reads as TGTGCCAGCAGCGTAGCAGGAACTAACTATGGCTACACCTTC. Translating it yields CASSVAGTNYGYTF. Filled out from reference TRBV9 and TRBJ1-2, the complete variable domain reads DSGVTQTPKHLITATGQRVTLRCSPRSGDLSVYWYQQSLDQGLQFLIQYYNGEERAKGNILERFSAQQFPDLHSELNLSSLELGDSALYFCASSVAGTNYGYTFGSGTRLTVV.

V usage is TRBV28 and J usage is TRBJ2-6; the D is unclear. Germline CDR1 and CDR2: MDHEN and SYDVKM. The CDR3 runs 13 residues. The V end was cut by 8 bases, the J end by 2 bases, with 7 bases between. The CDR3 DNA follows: TGTGCCAGCGTCTTGGCTGGGGCCAACGTCCTGACTTTC. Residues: CASVLAGANVLTF.

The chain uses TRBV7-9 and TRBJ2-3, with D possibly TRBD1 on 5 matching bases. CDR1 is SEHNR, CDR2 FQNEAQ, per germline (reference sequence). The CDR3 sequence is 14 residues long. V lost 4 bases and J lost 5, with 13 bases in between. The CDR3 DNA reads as TGTGCCAGCAGCTCCCGGACAAGAGAAGATACGCAGTATTTT. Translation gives CASSSRTREDTQYF.

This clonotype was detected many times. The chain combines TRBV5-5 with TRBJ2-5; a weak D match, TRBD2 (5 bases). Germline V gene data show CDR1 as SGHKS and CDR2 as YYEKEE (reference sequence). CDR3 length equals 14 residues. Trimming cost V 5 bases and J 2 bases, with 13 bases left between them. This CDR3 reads CASSLGRTQETQYF. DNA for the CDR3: TGTGCCAGCAGTTTAGGGCGGACTCAAGAGACCCAGTACTTC.

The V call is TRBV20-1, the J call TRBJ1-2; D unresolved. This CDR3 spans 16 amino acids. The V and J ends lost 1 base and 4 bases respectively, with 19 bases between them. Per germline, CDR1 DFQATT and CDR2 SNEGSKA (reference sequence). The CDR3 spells CSARGNGEGFSYGYTF. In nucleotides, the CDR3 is TGCAGTGCTAGAGGAAACGGAGAGGGATTTAGCTATGGCTACACCTTC.

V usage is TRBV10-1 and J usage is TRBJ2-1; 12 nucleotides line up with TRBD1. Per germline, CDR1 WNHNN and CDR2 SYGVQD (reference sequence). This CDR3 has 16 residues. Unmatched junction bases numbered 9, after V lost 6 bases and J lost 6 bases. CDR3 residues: CASSYLRDRGLNEQFF. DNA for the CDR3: TGCGCCAGCAGCTATCTCCGGGACAGGGGGCTCAATGAGCAGTTCTTC.

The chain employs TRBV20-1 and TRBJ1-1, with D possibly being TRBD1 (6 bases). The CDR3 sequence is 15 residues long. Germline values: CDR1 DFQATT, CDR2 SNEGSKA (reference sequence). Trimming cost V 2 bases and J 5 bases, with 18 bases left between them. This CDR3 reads CSARPQTGKWTEAFF. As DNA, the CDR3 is TGCAGTGCTAGACCCCAGACAGGCAAATGGACTGAAGCTTTCTTT.

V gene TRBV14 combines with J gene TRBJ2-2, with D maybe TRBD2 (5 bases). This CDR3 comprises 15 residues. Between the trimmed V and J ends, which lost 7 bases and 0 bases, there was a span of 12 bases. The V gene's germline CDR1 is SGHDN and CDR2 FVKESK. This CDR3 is CASMWLAANTGELFF. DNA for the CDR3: TGTGCCAGCATGTGGCTAGCAGCGAACACCGGGGAGCTGTTTTTT.

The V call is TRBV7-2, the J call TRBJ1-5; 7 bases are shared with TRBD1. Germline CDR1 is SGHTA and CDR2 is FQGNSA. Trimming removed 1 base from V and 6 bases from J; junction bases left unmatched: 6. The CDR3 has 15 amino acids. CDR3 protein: CASSLGQGIPQPQHF. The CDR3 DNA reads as TGTGCCAGCAGCTTAGGACAGGGAATCCCTCAGCCCCAGCATTTT. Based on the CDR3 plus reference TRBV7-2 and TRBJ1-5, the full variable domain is GAGVSQSPSNKVTEKGKDVELRCDPISGHTALYWYRQSLGQGLEFLIYFQGNSAPDKSGLPSDRFSAERTGGSVSTLTIQRTQQEDSAVYLCASSLGQGIPQPQHFGDGTRLSIL.

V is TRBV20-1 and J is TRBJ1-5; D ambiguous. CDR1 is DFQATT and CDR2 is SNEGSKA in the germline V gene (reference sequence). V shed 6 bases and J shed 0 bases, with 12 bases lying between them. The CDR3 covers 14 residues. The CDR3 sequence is CSARRPNSNQPQHF. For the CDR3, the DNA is TGCAGTGCGAGACGGCCTAATAGCAATCAGCCCCAGCATTTT.

The CDR3 loop is CASSLEVGRTGYGYTF. CDR3 DNA: TGCGCCAGCAGCTTGGAGGTCGGGCGGACCGGCTATGGCTACACCTTC. The V and J genes are TRBV5-1 and TRBJ1-2; no firm D call. The germline gives CDR1 SGHRS, CDR2 YFSETQ. V was pared by 0 bases and J by 4 bases, with 16 bases between. The CDR3 sequence is 16 residues long.